This TCR beta chain was documented in a study of cytomegalovirus exposure and HLA in healthy donors. For the study at large: Earlier results showed roughly 120 million unique TCR beta sequences derived from 150 million to 200 million T cells. Study conclusions and caveats: Reportedly, fewer N-insertions than the approximately 700-donor mean appeared in an Asian-associated ancestry cluster in a later analysis. The authors judged a highly shared variant cluster likely a sequencing artifact. Evidence from a later analysis indicated that most CMV-associated TCR beta chains looked HLA-restricted.

With respect to this clone: Its antigen is not identified.

60 Vbeta and 13 Jbeta primers were used in PCR. The table came from immunoSEQ multiplex PCR; TCRdb's copy has only in-frame clones and leaves some out. Its listing shows some 160,000 clones. Specimen: PBMCs. This clonotype was sampled from a man aged 30-40 years in good health and CMV-seronegative.

DNA of the CDR3: TGCGCCAGCAGTCTCACTAGCGGGAAGTACACAGATACGCAGTATTTT. Amino acids: CASSLTSGKYTDTQYF. The V and J genes are TRBV4-3 and TRBJ2-3, with 10 bases matching TRBD2. The CDR3 covers 16 residues. Trimming cost V 6 bases and J 2 bases; bases outside gene matches: 8. CDR1 and CDR2 (germline): LGHNA, YSLEER.